This T cell receptor beta chain was sequenced for a study of cytomegalovirus exposure and HLA in healthy donors. Overall study results and limits: Differences between HLA loci emerged in a later analysis of TCR association rates, with DRB1 most and HLA-C fewest. An assumption of roughly uniform sequencing depth across donors underlay the presence/absence analyses.

On this clone: Its antigen is unknown.

PCR was performed using 60 Vbeta and 13 Jbeta primers. Sequencing was performed with immunoSEQ multiplex PCR; in TCRdb, only in-frame clones are kept and a portion is missing. Seen here are 130,000 to 150,000 clones, 75% to 80% observed once, and the top ten hold under 4.5%. The sequence was collected from a man aged 18 to 30 in good health and CMV-seronegative. The sequenced sample consisted of PBMCs.

In DNA form, the CDR3 reads TGTGCCTGGAGTGGAGAGGACAGCTATGGCTACACCTTC. It is translated as CAWSGEDSYGYTF. This rearrangement joins TRBV30 to TRBJ1-2, with a possible D match to TRBD1 (6 bases). V lost 1 base to trimming and J lost 4 bases, with 10 bases between them. CDR1 is GTSNPN and CDR2 is SVGIG in the germline V gene (reference sequence). The CDR3 has 13 residues.